This T cell receptor beta chain comes out of a study of CD8 T cells in Susac syndrome. Study-level background: At blood draw, Susac syndrome patients were therapy-naive, on corticosteroids, or on intravenous immunoglobulin alone.

Deletions cut 4 bases from V and 4 bases from J, with 13 bases between. Germline CDR1 is MGHRA and CDR2 is YSYEKL. The CDR3 has 14 amino acids. RNA was extracted with the RNeasy kit, and a quantity of roughly 0.5 to 1 ug was reverse transcribed using random hexamers. The CDR3 of TCR beta was amplified by immunoSEQ multiplex PCR across 54 Vbeta and 13 Jbeta. MiXCR, run by TCRdb on the immunoSEQ multiplex PCR reads, gives a single entry per CDR3 protein. The data show about 120,000 distinct CDR3 sequences, over 85% seen once. The authors carried out high-throughput sequencing of TCR beta. They applied it to CD8+ and CD4+ T cells obtained from blood.

Sequencing was carried out using CD8+ T cells from PBMCs. The chain has TRBV4-1 and TRBJ1-2, with D unresolved. The source of this sequence is a human donor with Susac syndrome. The CDR3 region has the DNA TGCGCCAGCAGCCCCTTGGGAGGTAGCTATGGCTACACCTTC. Translating gives CASSPLGGSYGYTF.